Listed below are T cell receptor beta chains from one sample, sequenced in a study of CD8 T cells in Susac syndrome. TCRdb processed the immunoSEQ multiplex PCR reads anew with MiXCR; each CDR3 protein has one entry. The sample holds around 71,000 distinct CDR3 sequences, 93% seen once. Sequencing used CD4+ T cells from PBMCs. The source is a human donor with Susac syndrome. Both conserved end residues are part of each CDR3. D genes are given only for firm matches.

-	14	TRBV10-2	TRBJ2-3	CASSETVGADTQYF	TGCGCCAGCAGTGAAACCGTAGGAGCAGATACGCAGTATTTT
-	14	TRBV5-4	TRBJ2-7	CASSLQVSSYEQYF	TGTGCCAGCAGCTTACAGGTCTCCTCCTACGAGCAGTACTTC
-	14	TRBV10-3	TRBJ2-7	CAITKTVDSYEQYF	TGTGCCATCACCAAGACGGTTGACTCCTACGAGCAGTACTTC
-	15	TRBV28	TRBJ2-7	CASTPRGGPRDEQYF	TGTGCCAGCACCCCTAGGGGCGGACCAAGGGACGAGCAGTACTTC
-	15	TRBV12-3/TRBV12-4	TRBJ2-1	CASSLRDFIYNEQFF	TGTGCCAGCAGCCTCAGGGACTTCATCTACAATGAGCAGTTCTTC
TRBD2	13	TRBV7-2	TRBJ2-2	CASSSPGGIELFF	TGTGCCAGCAGCTCCCCGGGAGGGATTGAGCTGTTTTTT
-	13	TRBV6-2/TRBV6-3	TRBJ2-2	CASSLRGHRELFF	TGTGCCAGCAGCTTACGAGGTCACCGGGAGCTGTTTTTT
TRBD1	14	TRBV28	TRBJ1-4	CASTSGTGDEKLFF	TGTGCCAGCACCTCCGGGACAGGGGATGAAAAACTGTTTTTT
TRBD1	17	TRBV5-1	TRBJ2-5	CASSKPVPGQGTETQYF	TGCGCCAGCAGCAAACCCGTCCCGGGACAGGGAACGGAGACCCAGTACTTC
TRBD2	18	TRBV4-1	TRBJ2-5	CASSQDLGLAGGQETQYF	TGCGCCAGCAGCCAAGATCTCGGACTAGCGGGGGGCCAAGAGACCCAGTACTTC
-	14	TRBV6-6	TRBJ2-7	CASSYSGESYEQYF	TGTGCCAGCAGTTACTCAGGGGAATCCTACGAGCAGTACTTC